Below, 31 T cell receptor beta chains from the same sample are listed, as sequenced in a study of shared clonotypes between healthy human individuals. Only in-frame clones appear in the TCRdb table, and some are missing; sequencing was by immunoSEQ multiplex PCR. This sample has roughly 1,500,000 clones, with 95% to 99% found just once. The source material was naive CD4+ T cells sorted from blood. The subset was: CD45RA+ positively selected. Every receptor here comes from a man aged 30 to 39 in good health.

V usage is TRBV18 and J usage is TRBJ2-7; possible D gene TRBD1, 7 bases. The V and J ends lost 3 bases and 5 bases respectively, with 20 bases between them. This CDR3 region has 16 residues. Germline CDR1 KGHSH, CDR2 LQKENI. The CDR3 sequence: CASSPSNRGGGDEQYF. The CDR3 nucleotides read TGTGCCAGCTCACCGAGTAACAGGGGTGGAGGGGACGAGCAGTACTTC. Full variable domain (missing parts from reference TRBV18 and TRBJ2-7): NAGVMQNPRHLVRRRGQEARLRCSPMKGHSHVYWYRQLPEEGLKFMVYLQKENIIDESGMPKERFSAEFPKEGPSILRIQQVVRGDSAAYFCASSPSNRGGGDEQYFGPGTRLTVT.

Comment on this clone: In the same sample, other DNA sequences code for this CDR3. V gene TRBV18 combines with J gene TRBJ2-3, with a tentative D call TRBD2 (6 bases). The CDR3 extends over 12 amino acids. Trimming pared 2 bases from V and 9 bases from J, leaving 9 bases between. Germline lookup yields CDR1 KGHSH and CDR2 LQKENI. The DNA for the CDR3 is TGTGCCAGCTCACCAGGAGGGGACACGCAGTATTTT. Its translation: CASSPGGDTQYF.

V gene TRBV10-3 combines with J gene TRBJ1-2; D remains ambiguous. The CDR3 runs 16 residues. V dropped 4 bases and J dropped 5 bases, with 20 bases sitting between them. In germline, CDR1 is ENHRY, CDR2 SYGVKD. CDR3 coding DNA: TGTGCCATCAGTGTCTTCGTGGGGAGGAATCCTTATGGCTACACCTTC. Translated: CAISVFVGRNPYGYTF.

The rearrangement joins TRBV28 to TRBJ1-3, with a tentative D call TRBD1 (5 bases). The CDR3 length is 16 residues. Per germline, CDR1 MDHEN and CDR2 SYDVKM. The V and J ends lost 6 bases and 4 bases respectively, with 19 bases between them. The CDR3 loop reads CASSLGPPMRGNTIYF. In DNA, the CDR3 is TGTGCCAGCAGCCTGGGACCCCCTATGAGGGGAAACACCATATATTTT.

V gene TRBV7-9 combines with J gene TRBJ2-5, with D tentatively TRBD2 (5 bases). The CDR3 covers 13 residues. Germline-derived CDR1 and CDR2 are SEHNR and FQNEAQ (reference sequence). Trimming removed 7 bases at V and 5 bases at J, with 14 bases between. The CDR3: CASTPGVGETQYF. DNA of the CDR3: TGTGCCAGCACCCCCGGGGTCGGGGAGACCCAGTACTTC.

The chain combines TRBV5-1 with TRBJ2-3; TRBD1 agrees at 8 bases. The V gene end was trimmed by 4 bases and the J gene end by 5 bases; junction bases not matched to a gene: 15. Germline loops: CDR1 SGHRS, CDR2 YFSETQ. CDR3 size: 17 residues. The CDR3 is CASSLSPTGTGGDTQYF. The CDR3 nucleotides are TGCGCCAGCAGCCTATCCCCGACAGGGACAGGTGGAGATACGCAGTATTTT.

The V gene is TRBV4-1, the J gene TRBJ2-7; 11 nucleotides agree with TRBD2. Germline values: CDR1 MGHRA, CDR2 YSYEKL. Trimming removed 4 bases from V and 1 base from J; junction bases left unmatched: 6. CDR3 size: 16 residues. DNA for the CDR3: TGCGCCAGCAGCCGCATACTAGCGGGAGATTCCTACGAGCAGTACTTC. This codes for CASSRILAGDSYEQYF.

This chain uses TRBV6-1 with TRBJ1-1, with a tentative D call TRBD1 (5 bases). Germline V CDR1 and CDR2: MNHNS, SASEGT. This CDR3 region has 15 residues. Trimming shortened V by 4 bases and J by 1 base, and 13 bases separated the two germline ends. This CDR3 reads CASSAPGTPNTEAFF. The DNA for the CDR3 is TGTGCCAGCAGTGCCCCCGGGACCCCGAACACTGAAGCTTTCTTT.

This chain connects TRBV19 to TRBJ2-7; 12 positions match TRBD2. Germline V gene sequence: CDR1 LNHDA, CDR2 SQIVND (reference sequence). The CDR3 is 14 residues long. V trimming: 3 bases; J trimming: 4 bases; junction bases outside the gene matches: 1. The CDR3 loop reads CASSITSGRYEQYF. The CDR3, as DNA: TGTGCCAGTAGTATCACTAGCGGGAGGTACGAGCAGTACTTC.

The V and J genes are TRBV6-1 and TRBJ2-7; D gene unclear. The CDR3 runs to 14 residues. Trimming took off 4 bases at V and 3 bases at J, with 13 bases between the two ends. The germline CDR1 and CDR2 sequences are MNHNS and SASEGT. Here the CDR3 reads CASSVGQNIYEQYF. CDR3 sequence (DNA): TGTGCCAGCAGTGTCGGGCAGAACATCTACGAGCAGTACTTC.

This chain links TRBV9 with TRBJ2-7; 12 nucleotides align to TRBD2. The V gene's germline CDR1 is SGDLS and CDR2 YYNGEE. Trimming removed 3 bases from V and 2 bases from J; junction bases left unmatched: 6. The CDR3 has 16 amino acids. Here the CDR3 reads CASSGGTSGPTYEQYF. The CDR3, as DNA: TGTGCCAGCAGCGGCGGGACTAGCGGGCCGACCTACGAGCAGTACTTC.

This chain connects TRBV7-2 to TRBJ2-1; TRBD2 might be the D (5 bases). CDR3 length: 15 amino acids. Trimming removed 0 bases from V and 2 bases from J, with 8 bases in between. CDR1 and CDR2 (germline): SGHTA, FQGNSA. The CDR3 loop is CASSLASGTYNEQFF. The CDR3 bases are TGTGCCAGCAGCTTAGCGTCGGGAACCTACAATGAGCAGTTCTTC.

This chain's CDR3 is CASSNRGNEQFF. The CDR3 DNA reads TGCGCCAGCAGTAACAGGGGGAATGAGCAGTTCTTC. The rearrangement uses TRBV10-1 and TRBJ2-1; 8 positions match TRBD1. This CDR3 contains 12 residues. The V and J ends lost 5 bases and 7 bases, in that order; junction bases with no gene match: 1. Germline V gene sequence: CDR1 WNHNN, CDR2 SYGVQD (reference sequence).

The rearrangement links TRBV6-6 to TRBJ2-3, with a possible D match to TRBD2 (5 bases). V lost 7 bases, J lost 0 bases, and 8 bases lay in between. This CDR3 has 13 amino acids. CDR1 MNHNY and CDR2 SVGAGI come from the germline V gene (reference sequence). The CDR3 DNA is TGTGCCAGCACGGGGTATAGCACAGATACGCAGTATTTT. The encoded protein is CASTGYSTDTQYF.

V usage is TRBV29-1 and J usage is TRBJ1-2; D possibly corresponds to TRBD1 (5 bases). The CDR3 contains 12 residues. Trimming removed 3 bases at V and 3 bases at J, with 8 bases between. Per the germline V gene, CDR1 is SQVTM and CDR2 is ANQGSEA. CDR3 amino acids: CSVDRVYYGYTF. The CDR3 DNA reads as TGCAGCGTTGACAGGGTCTACTATGGCTACACCTTC.

This chain joins TRBV25-1 and TRBJ2-3; 8 positions agree with TRBD1. The CDR3 runs 15 residues. Germline CDR1 is MGHDK and CDR2 is SYGVNS. J was trimmed by 0 bases and V by 6 bases; bases with no gene match: 5. The CDR3 reads CASRRGDRSTDTQYF. The CDR3 DNA follows: TGTGCCAGCAGGAGGGGGGACAGGAGCACAGATACGCAGTATTTT.

This chain joins TRBV5-1 and TRBJ1-2, with a possible D match to TRBD1 (5 bases). The CDR3 spans 15 residues. Germline V gives CDR1 SGHRS, CDR2 YFSETQ. V lost 5 bases and J 5 bases, leaving 19 bases between the germline ends. CDR3: CASSGASTINYGYTF. As DNA, the CDR3 is TGCGCCAGCAGTGGGGCGTCGACGATCAATTATGGCTACACCTTC.

This chain uses TRBV19 with TRBJ2-5, with D unresolved. Germline CDR1 reads LNHDA; CDR2 reads SQIVND (reference sequence). The V gene lost 4 bases and the J gene lost 2 bases, with 5 bases spanning the gap. This CDR3 has 12 residues. The CDR3 spells CASSNTQETQYF. CDR3 sequence (DNA): TGTGCCAGTAGTAACACGCAAGAGACCCAGTACTTC.

This rearrangement joins TRBV28 to TRBJ1-1; D perhaps matches TRBD1 (5 bases). The V and J ends lost 10 bases and 7 bases respectively, with 19 bases between them. Germline V gives CDR1 MDHEN, CDR2 SYDVKM. CDR3 size: 13 residues. The CDR3 spells CATTATDRDEAFF. The CDR3, as DNA: TGTGCCACCACAGCGACAGATAGAGATGAAGCTTTCTTT.

The sample holds one count of this clone. The chain employs TRBV19 and TRBJ2-7; D uncertain. Trimming pared 3 bases from V and 3 bases from J, leaving 9 bases between. The germline V gene encodes CDR1 LNHDA and CDR2 SQIVND (reference sequence). This CDR3 is 13 amino acids long. The CDR3 loop is CASSIGPNYEQYF. DNA for the CDR3: TGTGCCAGTAGTATTGGACCAAACTACGAGCAGTACTTC.

The V and J genes are TRBV27 and TRBJ1-2; D gene uncertain. There are 14 residues in the CDR3. V lost 4 bases to trimming and J lost 6 bases, with 15 bases between them. From germline, CDR1 is MNHEY and CDR2 SMNVEV (reference sequence). The CDR3 reads CASSSRGRSHGYTF. The DNA for the CDR3 is TGTGCCAGCAGTTCCCGCGGACGGTCTCATGGCTACACCTTC.

This clone occurred once. The chain couples TRBV7-9 to TRBJ1-1; 9 nucleotides align to TRBD1. V was pared by 3 bases and J by 6 bases, with 8 bases of the junction left unmatched. The CDR3 totals 15 residues. Germline V gene lookup returns CDR1 SEHNR and CDR2 FQNEAQ (reference sequence). For the CDR3, the DNA is TGTGCCAGCAGCTTTCGGGACAGGGAGGTAGCTGAAGCTTTCTTT. This encodes CASSFRDREVAEAFF.

The CDR3 bases are TGTGCCAGCAGCTTCTCCGGACTAGCGGGGGAGAGCTCCTACGAGCAGTACTTC. Amino acids: CASSFSGLAGESSYEQYF. The J gene is TRBJ2-7, the V gene TRBV7-9, with 13 bases identical to TRBD2. V gave up 3 bases and J gave up 0 bases; unmatched junction bases: 8. This CDR3 spans 18 amino acids. Germline CDR1 is SEHNR and CDR2 is FQNEAQ (reference sequence). The full variable domain, in which reference TRBV7-9 and TRBJ2-7 provide the parts outside the CDR3, is DTGVSQNPRHKITKRGQNVTFRCDPISEHNRLYWYRQTLGQGPEFLTYFQNEAQLEKSRLLSDRFSAERPKGSFSTLEIQRTEQGDSAMYLCASSFSGLAGESSYEQYFGPGTRLTVT.

The rearrangement joins TRBV6-1 to TRBJ1-1; 7 bases are a match to TRBD1. There are 13 residues in the CDR3. Germline V gives CDR1 MNHNS, CDR2 SASEGT. The ends lost 5 bases at V and 4 bases at J; junction bases unmatched: 4. The CDR3 DNA is TGTGCCAGCAGTCAAACAGGGGTCACTGAAGCTTTCTTT. Protein: CASSQTGVTEAFF.

V is TRBV9 and J is TRBJ2-1, with TRBD1 matching 11 bases. J gave up 12 bases and V 3 bases, and 11 bases lay outside the gene matches. The germline V gene has CDR1 SGDLS and CDR2 YYNGEE. This CDR3 region has 15 residues. Here the CDR3 reads CASSAGTGGPLGQFF. The CDR3 bases are TGTGCCAGCAGCGCTGGGACAGGGGGACCTCTTGGGCAGTTCTTC.

The chain recombines TRBV7-9 with TRBJ1-2; 9 bases align to TRBD1. Germline trimming cut 4 bases from V and 4 bases from J; bases unmatched to any gene: 4. The CDR3 is 14 amino acids. Germline lookup yields CDR1 SEHNR and CDR2 FQNEAQ (reference sequence). For the CDR3, the DNA is TGTGCCAGCAGCTCCGGGACAGGGAGCTATGGCTACACCTTC. Its translation is CASSSGTGSYGYTF. Full variable domain (outside the CDR3, taken from reference TRBV7-9 and TRBJ1-2): DTGVSQNPRHKITKRGQNVTFRCDPISEHNRLYWYRQTLGQGPEFLTYFQNEAQLEKSRLLSDRFSAERPKGSFSTLEIQRTEQGDSAMYLCASSSGTGSYGYTFGSGTRLTVV.

The rearrangement links TRBV28 to TRBJ2-7; 11 nucleotides line up with TRBD2. Germline CDR1 MDHEN, CDR2 SYDVKM. CDR3 size: 16 residues. Germline trimming cut 5 bases from V and 0 bases from J; bases unmatched to any gene: 6. The CDR3 protein is CASSRPTSGNSYEQYF. The DNA of the CDR3 is TGTGCCAGCAGTCGCCCGACTAGCGGGAACTCCTACGAGCAGTACTTC.

The chain couples TRBV18 to TRBJ1-2, with D possibly matching TRBD1 (5 bases). This CDR3 comprises 15 residues. Germline CDR1 is KGHSH and CDR2 is LQKENI. Trimming took off 3 bases at V and 3 bases at J, with 14 bases between the two ends. This CDR3 is CASSPFRQLDYGYTF. The CDR3 DNA reads as TGTGCCAGCTCACCCTTTAGACAGCTGGACTATGGCTACACCTTC.

This clone was counted once. The rearrangement uses TRBV6-1 and TRBJ2-1; D gene unclear. The CDR3 is 14 residues long. Germline loops: CDR1 MNHNS, CDR2 SASEGT. Trimming stripped 6 bases from V and 4 bases from J, with 13 bases between. The CDR3 bases are TGTGCCAGCAGATCGTCGGGCCGGTACAATGAGCAGTTCTTC. Its protein product is CASRSSGRYNEQFF.

The J gene is TRBJ1-1, the V gene TRBV11-2; D is uncertain. The CDR3 is made up of 15 amino acids. CDR1 and CDR2 (germline): SGHAT, FQNNGV. Trimming took off 2 bases at V and 0 bases at J, with 10 bases between the two ends. The CDR3 nucleotides are TGTGCCAGCAGCTTATACAGCCCCATGAACACTGAAGCTTTCTTT. It specifies CASSLYSPMNTEAFF.

J is TRBJ1-5 and V is TRBV6-6; D gene uncertain. This CDR3 region has 12 residues. V gave up 6 bases and J gave up 6 bases, with 9 bases separating them. Germline V CDR1 and CDR2: MNHNY, SVGAGI (reference sequence). The CDR3 sequence: CASSLWVQPQHF. CDR3 DNA sequence: TGTGCCAGCAGCCTTTGGGTTCAGCCCCAGCATTTT.